This T cell receptor beta chain emerged from a study of T cells in Graves' hyperthyroidism and ophthalmopathy. There are many counts of this clonotype. Trimming took off 2 bases at V and 7 bases at J, with 6 bases between the two ends. The CDR3 consists of 11 residues. Per the germline V gene, CDR1 is KGHSH and CDR2 is LQKENI. Amplified TCR beta CDR3 regions derived from RNA transcripts. An initial round of RT-PCR targeting the TCR CDR3 relied on the HTBI primer set. From the multiplex PCR reads, TCRdb called clonotypes with MiXCR, one entry per CDR3 protein. The sample records 150,000 or so distinct CDR3 sequences, 9.4% being singletons.

This TCR was recovered from a woman aged 18 to 35 with Graves' hyperthyroidism that later progressed to Graves' ophthalmopathy. The V call is TRBV18, the J call TRBJ2-7; D is unclear. What was sequenced was blood. The CDR3 loop is CASSPGAEQYF. The CDR3, as DNA: TGTGCCAGCTCACCAGGAGCGGAGCAGTACTTC.